This TCR beta chain emerged from a study of T cell repertoires in cytomegalovirus infection. Study-wide background: Matching HLA type and CMV infection were both indicated by public TCR beta signatures.

The CDR3 length is 16 residues. Trimming took off 2 bases at V and 0 bases at J, with 12 bases between the two ends. Germline loops: CDR1 SGHAT, CDR2 FQNNGV. TCRdb reprocessed the reads via MiXCR and lists one record per CDR3 protein. The table includes roughly 230,000 distinct CDR3 sequences, about 20% detected once. This clonotype appeared a few times. This chain uses TRBV11-2 with TRBJ2-3, with D possibly matching TRBD2 (6 bases). The sequenced material came from CD8+ T cells from PBMCs. The origin of this receptor is a human donor in good health (CMV status not recorded). Some clones in this sample may be carry-over from other donors' samples. The CDR3: CASSLIGGPSTDTQYF. DNA for the CDR3: TGTGCCAGCAGCTTAATCGGGGGACCCAGCACAGATACGCAGTATTTT.